One T cell receptor (beta chain) is described in this entry. Its antigen is not known. The CDR3 runs 13 residues. V was clipped by 7 bases and J by 1 base; unmatched bases: 4. The sample comes from a study of T cell responses to AZD1222 COVID-19 vaccine. TCRdb's table, derived via immunoSEQ multiplex PCR, lists solely in-frame clones and lacks some. The sample lists some 150,000 clones, more than 80% occurring once. Study observations and caveats: Vaccination with two AZD1222 doses was followed by a rise in Spike-specific TCR breadth and depth. Nearly half of spike-specific TCRs reportedly go after variant regions that carry no mutations. It should be noted that donors were predominantly white British and more often female, and clonal diversity was possibly underestimated.

This chain uses TRBV12-3 or TRBV12-4 with TRBJ2-7, with 7 bases fitting TRBD2. The TCR was taken from an adult in good health. The sequencing used peripheral blood, collected on day 0 of MenACWY control vaccination. Here the CDR3 DNA reads TGTGCCAGCAAGCGGGACGGTTCCTACGAGCAGTACTTC. Its translation is CASKRDGSYEQYF.